These 18 T cell receptor beta chains share one sample of origin, sequenced in a study of OX40 agonist ivuxolimab in advanced cancers. The repertoire was sequenced with immunoSEQ multiplex PCR; TCRdb's copy has only in-frame clones and lacks some. The sample has about 6,000 clones, approximately 80% seen once. This specimen was CD4+ or CD8+ T cells sorted from blood, taken in a trial of the OX40 agonist ivuxolimab. Receptor source: an adult with an advanced solid tumor such as melanoma, head and neck, liver or kidney cancer.

A single count supports this clone. The chain employs TRBV11-3 and TRBJ2-7; D possibly corresponds to TRBD1 (6 bases). The CDR3 has 14 amino acids. Per the germline V gene, CDR1 is SGHNT and CDR2 is YENEEA. Trimming removed 5 bases at V and 3 bases at J, with 14 bases between. The CDR3 bases are TGTGCCAGCAGCGGAACAGGGTCCCGCTACGAGCAGTACTTC. Translated, it gives CASSGTGSRYEQYF.

V is TRBV10-3 and J is TRBJ2-1; 12 bases line up with TRBD2. The CDR3 length is 17 residues. V was clipped by 4 bases and J by 4 bases; unmatched bases: 8. Germline V gene sequence: CDR1 ENHRY, CDR2 SYGVKD. CDR3 in amino acids: CAISGPTTSGGYNEQFF. CDR3 nucleotide sequence: TGTGCCATCAGTGGCCCGACGACTAGCGGGGGTTACAATGAGCAGTTCTTC.

The CDR3 spells CASSENTGYGYTF. CDR3 nucleotides: TGTGCCAGTAGCGAGAACACGGGCTATGGCTACACCTTC. The chain employs TRBV19 and TRBJ1-2; no definite D call. Per germline, CDR1 LNHDA and CDR2 SQIVND (reference sequence). V was trimmed by 6 bases and J by 4 bases, leaving 12 bases between them. This CDR3 comprises 13 residues.

V usage is TRBV19 and J usage is TRBJ2-3; D is ambiguous. The CDR3 sequence is 14 residues long. Germline assignment: CDR1 LNHDA and CDR2 SQIVND (reference sequence). The V and J ends lost 5 bases and 0 bases respectively, with 9 bases between them. In DNA form, the CDR3 reads TGTGCCAGTAGTCCAGAGCAGAGCACAGATACGCAGTATTTT. Amino acid sequence: CASSPEQSTDTQYF.

This rearrangement joins TRBV19 to TRBJ2-2, with a tentative D call TRBD1 (5 bases). This CDR3 is built from 17 residues. The ends were cut back, 0 bases at V and 2 bases at J, with 13 bases in the middle. CDR1 and CDR2 (germline): LNHDA, SQIVND (reference sequence). The CDR3 coding sequence is TGTGCCAGTAGTATAGATCACAGTACAGGAAACACCGGGGAGCTGTTTTTT. Translation gives CASSIDHSTGNTGELFF.

This clone was recorded only once. The chain employs TRBV19 and TRBJ1-1; no clear D gene. Germline values: CDR1 LNHDA, CDR2 SQIVND (reference sequence). The V end lost 6 bases, the J end lost 4 bases, and 12 bases lay between the germline ends. The CDR3 has 13 amino acids. The CDR3 sequence: CASRTGVGTEAFF. The CDR3, as DNA: TGTGCCAGTAGGACCGGGGTTGGCACTGAAGCTTTCTTT.

This clone appeared a single time. The rearrangement uses TRBV19 and TRBJ2-4; 11 nucleotides agree with TRBD1. In germline, CDR1 is LNHDA, CDR2 SQIVND (reference sequence). The CDR3 covers 21 residues. With 3 bases clipped from V and 1 base from J, the junction kept 17 bases outside the gene matches. The CDR3 nucleotides are TGTGCCAGTAGTATTGTTCATGTGGGGACAGGGGGAGTCCGGGCCAAAAACATTCAGTACTTC. Protein product: CASSIVHVGTGGVRAKNIQYF.

The rearrangement joins TRBV29-1 to TRBJ2-7; unclear D gene. This CDR3 contains 11 residues. With 4 bases removed from V and 6 bases from J, the gap between germline ends came to 10 bases. Germline V gene lookup returns CDR1 SQVTM and CDR2 ANQGSEA. The CDR3 loop is CSVVKGSEQYF. The CDR3 DNA reads TGCAGCGTTGTAAAGGGATCCGAGCAGTACTTC.

In its sample, this clone was seen once. The chain is built from TRBV18 and TRBJ2-7; 7 nucleotides agree with TRBD2. J gave up 2 bases and V 6 bases, and 13 bases lay outside the gene matches. Germline lookup yields CDR1 KGHSH and CDR2 LQKENI. CDR3 length equals 16 residues. The CDR3 loop is CASSSPQRDGPYEQYF. The CDR3 nucleotides read TGTGCCAGCTCGTCACCGCAGCGGGATGGTCCCTACGAGCAGTACTTC.

V is TRBV19 and J is TRBJ1-2, with 8 nucleotides matching TRBD1. In germline, CDR1 is LNHDA, CDR2 SQIVND (reference sequence). J lost 3 bases, V lost 4 bases, and 4 bases had no gene match. The CDR3 extends over 14 amino acids. The CDR3 DNA follows: TGTGCCAGTAGTACAGGGGGCGCATACTATGGCTACACCTTC. It specifies CASSTGGAYYGYTF. Supplemented by reference TRBV19 and TRBJ1-2, the full variable domain reads DGGITQSPKYLFRKEGQNVTLSCEQNLNHDAMYWYRQDPGQGLRLIYYSQIVNDFQKGDIAEGYSVSREKKESFPLTVTSAQKNPTAFYLCASSTGGAYYGYTFGSGTRLTVV.

V gene TRBV13 combines with J gene TRBJ2-5; D possibly corresponds to TRBD1 (6 bases). The CDR3 spans 17 residues. Germline values: CDR1 PRHDT, CDR2 FYEKMQ (reference sequence). V was cut by 0 bases and J by 5 bases, with 19 bases left in between. The CDR3 protein is CASSLGPPFRGKETQYF. CDR3 DNA sequence: TGTGCCAGCAGCTTAGGCCCCCCTTTTAGGGGGAAGGAGACCCAGTACTTC.

The rearrangement uses TRBV6-1 and TRBJ2-3; 10 bases fit TRBD2. Trimming at V came to 1 base and at J to 5 bases, leaving 9 bases not matched to a gene. CDR3 length: 17 residues. Per germline, CDR1 MNHNS and CDR2 SASEGT. In DNA, the CDR3 is TGTGCCAGCAGTGAAGGTGGAGCGGGGGGGCCTCGAGATACGCAGTATTTT. Protein product: CASSEGGAGGPRDTQYF.

The rearrangement links TRBV27 to TRBJ2-1; 10 positions match TRBD1. Germline trimming cut 2 bases from V and 7 bases from J; bases unmatched to any gene: 8. The germline CDR1 and CDR2 sequences are MNHEY and SMNVEV (reference sequence). The length of the CDR3 is 16 residues. CDR3 in DNA: TGTGCCAGCAGTTTAGCCGGGACAGGGGACCAAAATGAGCAGTTCTTC. It is translated as CASSLAGTGDQNEQFF.

The chain recombines TRBV13 with TRBJ1-2; 7 bases fit TRBD1. V lost 3 bases to trimming and J lost 4 bases; unmatched junction nucleotides: 5. This CDR3 is 14 amino acids long. Germline CDR1 is PRHDT and CDR2 is FYEKMQ (reference sequence). The CDR3 sequence: CASSFTGVAYGYTF. In nucleotides, the CDR3 is TGTGCCAGCAGCTTCACAGGGGTTGCCTATGGCTACACCTTC.

This clone has a single count. The chain carries TRBV29-1 and TRBJ2-7, with 8 positions matching TRBD1. The CDR3 sequence is 14 residues long. The junction had 12 bases not matched to a gene; V was cut back by 7 bases and J by 4 bases. CDR1 and CDR2 (germline): SQVTM, ANQGSEA. CDR3: CSAVPGQGRYEQYF. The CDR3 DNA follows: TGCAGCGCAGTCCCCGGACAGGGTCGATACGAGCAGTACTTC.

This chain connects TRBV7-9 to TRBJ2-5, with 7 bases matching TRBD1. The J segment lost 1 base and the V segment lost 5 bases, leaving 10 bases of the junction unmatched. The CDR3 consists of 16 residues. Germline loops: CDR1 SEHNR, CDR2 FQNEAQ (reference sequence). CDR3 coding DNA: TGTGCCAGCAGCCAAGGGGTAGGGGGCCGCCAAGAGACCCAGTACTTC. Its translation: CASSQGVGGRQETQYF.

The chain uses TRBV7-8 and TRBJ1-1; perhaps TRBD1 as D (6 bases). Germline CDR1 is SGHVS and CDR2 is FQNEAQ. The CDR3 contains 14 residues. Trimming removed 5 bases at V and 5 bases at J, with 15 bases between. For the CDR3, the DNA is TGTGCCAGCAGCCTCACAGGGATTTCGACTGAAGCTTTCTTT. Residues: CASSLTGISTEAFF.

This chain connects TRBV28 to TRBJ2-1; no firm D call. The CDR3 consists of 18 residues. V was clipped by 1 base and J by 7 bases, with 23 bases between them. Germline V gives CDR1 MDHEN, CDR2 SYDVKM. CDR3 amino acids: CASSLFGPSSGLANEQFF. The CDR3 DNA reads TGTGCCAGCAGTTTATTCGGGCCTTCATCCGGCCTGGCAAATGAGCAGTTCTTC.